This TCR beta chain was identified during a study of CD8 T cells in ankylosing spondylitis. Notes on the study in general: Significant enrichment of disease-linked clones was reportedly seen in matched ankylosing spondylitis synovial fluid. Eight or nine highly homologous variants made up a TCR beta motif that seemed to typify ankylosing spondylitis blood.

This clonotype was counted at least ten times. Antigen: not known. The CDR3 is made up of 16 amino acids. V was trimmed by 0 bases and J by 6 bases, leaving 14 bases between them. Germline CDR1 reads KGHDR; CDR2 reads SFDVKD. TCRdb reprocessed the 5' RACE reads via MiXCR and lists one record per CDR3 protein. The sample holds fewer than 200,000 distinct CDR3 sequences, 15% to 20% seen once. This TCR derives from a male donor under 30 with ankylosing spondylitis or in good health (not recorded which). V gene TRBV24-1 combines with J gene TRBJ2-1; a weak D match, TRBD2 (5 bases). The sample consisted of blood, either unsorted or a sorted T cell fraction (not recorded which). CDR3 amino acids: CATSDLKGEVSNEQFF. As DNA, the CDR3 is TGTGCCACCAGTGATTTGAAGGGAGAGGTAAGCAATGAGCAGTTCTTC.